The clone carrying this T cell receptor beta chain was recorded many times. One end of the junction varies from germline; a read error may be responsible. This sample was taken from a study of T cells in Graves' hyperthyroidism and ophthalmopathy. The germline V gene has CDR1 MNHNS and CDR2 SASEGT. The CDR3 extends over 17 amino acids. Template material for amplifying TCR beta CDR3 regions consisted of RNA transcripts. With the HTBI primer set, the TCR CDR3 went through a first round of RT-PCR. TCRdb re-analysed the multiplex PCR reads in MiXCR, keeping a single row per CDR3 protein. The table has a few hundred thousand distinct CDR3 sequences, 18% seen once; the top ten hold 15% to 18%.

The sequencing sample was made of blood. This sequence was found in a woman between 40 and 50 years old with Graves' ophthalmopathy. V and J are TRBV6-1 and TRBJ1-5; no clear D gene. CDR3 residues: CASSEPIGSVSRQPRHF. The CDR3 DNA follows: TGTGCCAGCAGTGAACCGATAGGAAGCGTAAGTCGTCAGCCCCGGCATTTT.